This T cell receptor beta chain was documented in a study of cytomegalovirus exposure and HLA in healthy donors. Study at large: A data release that came early held about 89 million unique TCRs from HLA-typed donors. The study placed over 65% of its 350 to 450 genotyped donors in the Caucasian-associated ancestry cluster. Study-level results: Trimming of TCR beta V- and J-genes showed a link, identified in a later analysis, to a missense DCLRE1C variant. Reports showed the classifier diagnosing cytomegalovirus status with high specificity and sensitivity.

This clone was observed a single time. Its specificity is not known. The PCR used 60 Vbeta and 13 Jbeta primers. Libraries were prepared by immunoSEQ multiplex PCR; TCRdb keeps only in-frame clonotypes and omits some of them. The sample holds more than 80,000 clones, roughly 80% seen once. CDR3 length: 12 amino acids. Per germline, CDR1 SQVTM and CDR2 ANQGSEA. V lost 4 bases to trimming and J lost 4 bases, with 10 bases between them. Source material: PBMCs. This rearrangement joins TRBV29-1 to TRBJ2-5; TRBD2 might be the D (7 bases). This receptor was taken from a man aged 40-50 years in good health and CMV-seronegative. The DNA of the CDR3 is TGCAGCGTTGGGAGGGGGGGAGAGACCCAGTACTTC. Translated, it gives CSVGRGGETQYF.